The TCR beta chain under discussion was sequenced for a study of control samples from healthy donors and cancer patients. The CDR3 length is 14 residues. V gave up 4 bases and J gave up 2 bases, with 10 bases separating them. Germline CDR1 reads SGDLS; CDR2 reads YYNGEE. Here immunoSEQ multiplex PCR was the method, and the copy in TCRdb shows in-frame clones only, minus some. The table lists more than 95,000 clones, around 87% of them singletons. This receptor was identified in a man aged 60 to 69 in good health. J is TRBJ1-5 and V is TRBV9; tentative D call: TRBD1 (5 bases). Material: blood. The CDR3 coding sequence is TGTGCCAGCAGCCCAGGGTACGGCAATCAGCCCCAGCATTTT. This gives the protein CASSPGYGNQPQHF.